The text below deals with one T cell receptor beta chain. As yet, its antigen is unknown. Since a much larger clone is just one base distant, this may be a read error. Since the CDR3 does not end with the conserved phenylalanine or tryptophan, this likely comes from a read error. TCRdb re-analysed the reads in MiXCR, keeping a single row per CDR3 protein. The sample carries some 920,000 distinct CDR3 sequences, around 30% recorded once. These data originate in a study of T cell repertoires in cytomegalovirus infection. Study overall: Selected CMV epitopes included recently identified HLA-C-restricted ones as well as well-studied HLA-B-restricted ones. The public TCR beta signatures pointed to both CMV infection and matching HLA type.

The germline gives CDR1 SGHTA, CDR2 FQGNSA. The length of the CDR3 is 16 residues. Trimming cost V 5 bases and J 3 bases; bases outside gene matches: 11. The material sequenced was cultured CD8+ T cells from PBMCs, taken from culture after CMV antigen stimulation. The chain has TRBV7-2 and TRBJ1-1; 8 positions agree with TRBD1. This TCR was sampled from a human donor in good health (CMV status not recorded). Some clones in this sample may be carry-over from other donors' samples. CDR3 residues: CASSKTGDRRDTEAFL. The DNA for the CDR3 is TGTGCCAGCAGCAAGACAGGGGACCGGAGGGACACTGAAGCTTTCCTT.